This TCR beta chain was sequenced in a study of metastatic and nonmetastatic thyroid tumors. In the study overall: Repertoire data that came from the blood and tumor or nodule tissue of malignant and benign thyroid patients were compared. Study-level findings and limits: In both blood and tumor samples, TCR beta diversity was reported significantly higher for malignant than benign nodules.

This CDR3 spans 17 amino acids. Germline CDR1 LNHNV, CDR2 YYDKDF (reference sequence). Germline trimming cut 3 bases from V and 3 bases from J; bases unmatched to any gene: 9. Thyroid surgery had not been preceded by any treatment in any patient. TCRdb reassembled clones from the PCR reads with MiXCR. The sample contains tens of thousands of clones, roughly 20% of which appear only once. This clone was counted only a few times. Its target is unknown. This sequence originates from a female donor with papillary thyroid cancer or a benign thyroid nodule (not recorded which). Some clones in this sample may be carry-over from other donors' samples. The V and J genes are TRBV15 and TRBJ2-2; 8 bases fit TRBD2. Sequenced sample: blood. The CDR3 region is CATSSGERERDTGELFF. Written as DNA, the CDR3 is TGTGCCACCAGCAGCGGGGAGCGGGAGCGGGACACCGGGGAGCTGTTTTTT.